Shown below are 16 T cell receptor beta chains from a single sample sequenced in a study of cytomegalovirus exposure and HLA in healthy donors. Here immunoSEQ multiplex PCR was the method, and the copy in TCRdb shows in-frame clones only, minus some. This sample has about 130,000 clones, with 70% to 85% found just once. Sequencing was done on a sample of PBMCs. Every receptor here comes from a young man in good health and CMV-seropositive.

The chain joins TRBV25-1 to TRBJ2-1, with 10 positions matching TRBD1. V dropped 2 bases and J dropped 7; count of bases not matched to a gene: 11. Germline CDR1 is MGHDK and CDR2 is SYGVNS. This CDR3 has 17 residues. CDR3 amino acids: CASSEQFGQGGKNEQFF. CDR3 nucleotide sequence: TGTGCCAGCAGTGAACAATTCGGACAGGGGGGGAAGAATGAGCAGTTCTTC.

The chain combines TRBV15 with TRBJ2-5, with TRBD1 as a possible D gene (6 bases). CDR1 is LNHNV and CDR2 is YYDKDF in the germline V gene (reference sequence). The CDR3 covers 17 residues. Trimming pared 4 bases from V and 2 bases from J, leaving 20 bases between. The DNA of the CDR3 is TGTGCCACCAGCAAATCAGGTCCCGGGACACCTCAAGAGACCCAGTACTTC. Its translation: CATSKSGPGTPQETQYF.

The chain is built from TRBV11-1 and TRBJ2-7, with 10 bases matching TRBD2. The CDR3 is made up of 17 amino acids. V dropped 0 bases and J dropped 3; count of bases not matched to a gene: 8. Germline V gives CDR1 SGHAT, CDR2 FQDESV (reference sequence). The CDR3 DNA follows: TGTGCCAGCAGCTTAGCGTGGGCTAGCGGGAGAAGCTACGAGCAGTACTTC. It codes for CASSLAWASGRSYEQYF.

The V gene is TRBV7-2, the J gene TRBJ2-3; TRBD2 aligns across 12 bases. The germline gives CDR1 SGHTA, CDR2 FQGNSA. The CDR3 sequence is 17 residues long. The ends lost 3 bases at V and 0 bases at J; junction bases unmatched: 4. The CDR3 nucleotides are TGTGCCAGCAGCTTCCCTAGCGGGGGGGGAAGCACAGATACGCAGTATTTT. This gives the protein CASSFPSGGGSTDTQYF.

This clone has just one count. The chain couples TRBV5-8 to TRBJ1-1; 7 nucleotides match TRBD1. With V trimmed by 4 bases and J by 11 bases, 14 bases remained unmatched. The CDR3 has 14 residues. Germline CDR1 and CDR2: SGHTS and YDEGEE. CDR3 region: CASSLWTGLGSAFF. In nucleotides, the CDR3 is TGTGCCAGCAGCCTATGGACAGGTCTCGGTTCCGCTTTCTTT.

The chain recombines TRBV7-8 with TRBJ1-2; no clear D gene. Trimming left V 2 bases short and J 6 bases short, with 16 bases between. CDR3 length: 15 amino acids. The germline V gene encodes CDR1 SGHVS and CDR2 FQNEAQ. CDR3 coding DNA: TGTGCCAGCAGCTTATTTCTCGGGGATTGGGATGGCTACACCTTC. Its translation is CASSLFLGDWDGYTF.

The chain employs TRBV10-1 and TRBJ2-5, with 14 bases lining up with TRBD2. After removal of 6 bases from V and 5 bases from J, the junction contained 5 bases not matched to a gene. Per germline, CDR1 WNHNN and CDR2 SYGVQD (reference sequence). The CDR3 length is 15 residues. The CDR3, as DNA: TGCGCCAGCAGCCTCGGGACTAGCGGGAGCGAGACCCAGTACTTC. This codes for CASSLGTSGSETQYF.

The rearrangement links TRBV5-4 to TRBJ1-1; D not certain. CDR1 is SGHNT, CDR2 YYREEE, per germline (reference sequence). Trimming shortened V by 0 bases and J by 2 bases, and 14 bases separated the two germline ends. The length of the CDR3 is 16 residues. CDR3 loop: CASSLGTRRPNTEAFF. The DNA of the CDR3 is TGTGCCAGCAGCTTGGGGACCCGGAGGCCCAACACTGAAGCTTTCTTT.

The chain combines TRBV4-1 with TRBJ2-7; D gene uncertain. This CDR3 has 16 residues. V was cut by 1 base and J by 2 bases, with 15 bases left in between. The V gene's germline CDR1 is MGHRA and CDR2 YSYEKL. The CDR3 reads CASSQADLFLTYEQYF. The CDR3 DNA follows: TGCGCCAGCAGCCAAGCCGATCTTTTTCTAACCTACGAGCAGTACTTC.

The J gene is TRBJ2-3, the V gene TRBV7-9, with D possibly being TRBD2 (5 bases). Germline V gene sequence: CDR1 SEHNR, CDR2 FQNEAQ (reference sequence). Deletions cut 5 bases from V and 0 bases from J, with 15 bases between. This CDR3 has 16 residues. CDR3 nucleotides: TGTGCCAGCAGCCCCCCGGGGTCCGCTAGCACAGATACGCAGTATTTT. The encoded protein is CASSPPGSASTDTQYF.

The genes are TRBV9 and TRBJ1-1; D is possibly TRBD1 (6 bases). In germline, CDR1 is SGDLS, CDR2 YYNGEE. The CDR3 extends over 15 amino acids. The V gene lost 3 bases and the J gene lost 1 base, with 13 bases spanning the gap. CDR3 loop: CASSGGGFGNTEAFF. The DNA of the CDR3 is TGTGCCAGCAGCGGAGGGGGTTTTGGGAACACTGAAGCTTTCTTT.

This chain joins TRBV27 and TRBJ2-7, with 9 bases that match TRBD2. This CDR3 is built from 11 residues. Per germline, CDR1 MNHEY and CDR2 SMNVEV (reference sequence). V shed 7 bases, J shed 6 bases, and the junction held 1 base outside the gene matches. CDR3 nucleotides: TGTGCCAGCAATAGCGGGAGCGAGCAGTACTTC. Protein sequence: CASNSGSEQYF.

The V gene is TRBV27, the J gene TRBJ2-3; 7 positions agree with TRBD2. CDR1 and CDR2 from the germline V gene are MNHEY and SMNVEV (reference sequence). The CDR3 length is 15 residues. V lost 2 bases and J lost 5; bases outside the gene matches: 7. Here the CDR3 DNA reads TGTGCCAGCAGTTTAGCGGGAGCGACGATAGATACGCAGTATTTT. This sequence encodes CASSLAGATIDTQYF.

This chain joins TRBV2 and TRBJ1-2, with TRBD1 identical over 7 bases. The germline CDR1 and CDR2 sequences are SNHLY and FYNNEI. V lost 3 bases to trimming and J lost 6 bases; unmatched junction nucleotides: 4. CDR3 size: 13 residues. The CDR3 sequence: CASSEKGTDGYTF. The CDR3 coding sequence is TGTGCCAGCAGTGAGAAAGGGACAGATGGCTACACCTTC. Based on the CDR3 plus reference TRBV2 and TRBJ1-2, the full variable domain is EPEVTQTPSHQVTQMGQEVILRCVPISNHLYFYWYRQILGQKVEFLVSFYNNEISEKSEIFDDQFSVERPDGSNFTLKIRSTKLEDSAMYFCASSEKGTDGYTFGSGTRLTVV.

In nucleotides, the CDR3 is TGTGCCAGCAGCTCAACAGGGATCTCCTACGAGCAGTACTTC. It encodes CASSSTGISYEQYF. The chain combines TRBV7-2 with TRBJ2-7, with D possibly being TRBD1 (6 bases). This CDR3 is 14 amino acids long. The germline V and J ends were trimmed by 4 bases and 0 bases, with 10 bases remaining between them. The germline gives CDR1 SGHTA, CDR2 FQGNSA.

The rearrangement joins TRBV27 to TRBJ2-3; D remains unclear. This CDR3 contains 13 residues. Germline loops: CDR1 MNHEY, CDR2 SMNVEV (reference sequence). Trimming removed 2 bases from V and 4 bases from J, with 7 bases in between. CDR3 protein: CASSLSSADTQYF. Written as DNA, the CDR3 is TGTGCCAGCAGTTTAAGTAGTGCAGATACGCAGTATTTT.